These 31 T cell receptor beta chains share one sample of origin, sequenced in a study of technical replicates of blood from a few donors. Using immunoSEQ multiplex PCR, the repertoire was profiled, and TCRdb retains in-frame clones only, with some absent. The repertoire includes 99,000 or so clones, 95% of them detected once, and about 0.19% sits in the top ten. Sequenced: T cells isolated from PBMCs. The receptors were sampled from a human donor in good health.

The chain carries TRBV4-1 and TRBJ1-5; TRBD1 aligns across 9 bases. CDR3 length: 17 amino acids. V was clipped by 2 bases and J by 6 bases; unmatched bases: 11. Germline CDR1 reads MGHRA; CDR2 reads YSYEKL. The CDR3 bases are TGCGCCAGCAGCCAAACTTACACAGGGGGCCCTGGTCAGCCCCAGCATTTT. Encoded protein: CASSQTYTGGPGQPQHF.

The chain links TRBV6-4 to TRBJ2-7, with 10 nucleotides matching TRBD2. This CDR3 has 13 residues. Per germline, CDR1 MRHNA and CDR2 SNTAGT. The V gene end was trimmed by 5 bases and the J gene end by 5 bases; junction bases not matched to a gene: 3. The CDR3 is CASSRAGGDEQYF. In nucleotides, the CDR3 is TGTGCCAGCAGTCGAGCGGGAGGGGACGAGCAGTACTTC.

The chain recombines TRBV2 with TRBJ2-2; possible D gene TRBD1, 5 bases. Germline CDR1 SNHLY, CDR2 FYNNEI. The CDR3 extends over 13 amino acids. V lost 4 bases and J lost 4, with 7 bases in between. CDR3: CASSVQGTGELFF. In DNA, the CDR3 is TGTGCCAGCAGTGTCCAGGGCACCGGGGAGCTGTTTTTT.

The V and J genes are TRBV11-2 and TRBJ1-6, with 10 bases matching TRBD1. This CDR3 region has 17 residues. After removal of 0 bases from V and 6 bases from J, the junction contained 5 bases not matched to a gene. In germline, CDR1 is SGHAT, CDR2 FQNNGV. CDR3 sequence (DNA): TGTGCCAGCAGCTTAGATAGGGGGGACAGGGGTAATTCACCCCTCCACTTT. Translated, it gives CASSLDRGDRGNSPLHF. Variable domain in full (rest from reference TRBV11-2 and TRBJ1-6): EAGVAQSPRYKIIEKRQSVAFWCNPISGHATLYWYQQILGQGPKLLIQFQNNGVVDDSQLPKDRFSAERLKGVDSTLKIQPAKLEDSAVYLCASSLDRGDRGNSPLHFGNGTRLTVT.

A word on this clone: A junction boundary mismatches the germline segment, possibly from a read error. This sequence joins TRBV19 and TRBJ1-1; a weak D match, TRBD1 (6 bases). Per the germline V gene, CDR1 is LNHDA and CDR2 is SQIVND (reference sequence). The CDR3 length is 13 residues. This CDR3 is CASRIGGQDEAFF. As DNA, the CDR3 is TGTGCCAGTAGGATAGGGGGGCAAGACGAAGCTTTCTTT.

This sequence joins TRBV10-3 and TRBJ2-5, with 7 positions matching TRBD1. Trimming at V came to 4 bases and at J to 4 bases, leaving 3 bases not matched to a gene. This CDR3 region has 13 residues. Germline lookup yields CDR1 ENHRY and CDR2 SYGVKD. The CDR3 loop is CAISGGQVETQYF. For the CDR3, the DNA is TGTGCCATCAGTGGCGGACAGGTAGAGACCCAGTACTTC.

The chain recombines TRBV5-4 with TRBJ2-1; no definite D call. The CDR3 has 13 residues. From germline, CDR1 is SGHNT and CDR2 YYREEE (reference sequence). The ends were cut back, 2 bases at V and 5 bases at J, with 8 bases in the middle. Written as DNA, the CDR3 is TGTGCCAGCAGCTTTTACCCAGACAATGAGCAGTTCTTC. This translates into CASSFYPDNEQFF.

CDR3 nucleotide sequence: TGTGCCACCGAGGACAGGACGGCGGAGCAGTTCTTC. Protein product: CATEDRTAEQFF. V gene TRBV19 combines with J gene TRBJ2-1; 7 nucleotides line up with TRBD1. The germline CDR1 and CDR2 sequences are LNHDA and SQIVND (reference sequence). The CDR3 covers 12 residues. V shed 10 bases, J shed 10 bases, and the junction held 10 bases outside the gene matches.

V is TRBV6-1 and J is TRBJ2-2; 8 nucleotides align to TRBD2. Germline V gene lookup returns CDR1 MNHNS and CDR2 SASEGT. Trimming at V came to 7 bases and at J to 11 bases, leaving 12 bases not matched to a gene. The CDR3 has 14 residues. In DNA form, the CDR3 reads TGTGCCAGCAAGTGGGCGGGGGGCTACTTCGAGCTGTTTTTT. It specifies CASKWAGGYFELFF.

J is TRBJ1-4 and V is TRBV5-1; 9 nucleotides line up with TRBD1. V trimming: 4 bases; J trimming: 8 bases; junction bases outside the gene matches: 18. Germline V gene sequence: CDR1 SGHRS, CDR2 YFSETQ. There are 18 residues in the CDR3. CDR3 coding DNA: TGCGCCAGCAGCCACGGGACAGGGTTCCTCGAAATCGACGAAAAACTGTTTTTT. This encodes CASSHGTGFLEIDEKLFF.

The chain combines TRBV15 with TRBJ2-7; 13 bases fit TRBD2. After removal of 0 bases from V and 6 bases from J, the junction contained 11 bases not matched to a gene. CDR1 is LNHNV, CDR2 YYDKDF, per germline (reference sequence). The CDR3 has 18 residues. In DNA form, the CDR3 reads TGTGCCACCAGCAGAGATAGGACTAGCGGGAGCCCCTACGGCGAGCAGTACTTC. Its protein product is CATSRDRTSGSPYGEQYF.

V usage is TRBV5-4 and J usage is TRBJ2-4; D may be TRBD1 (6 bases). V lost 2 bases to trimming and J lost 0 bases, with 15 bases between them. Germline V gene lookup returns CDR1 SGHNT and CDR2 YYREEE (reference sequence). The length of the CDR3 is 17 residues. In DNA, the CDR3 is TGTGCCAGCAGCTTTTCAGGACAGAGTCTAGCCAAAAACATTCAGTACTTC. This codes for CASSFSGQSLAKNIQYF.

The V and J genes are TRBV4-1 and TRBJ2-1, with TRBD1 matching over 8 bases. Trimming cost V 1 base and J 3 bases; bases outside gene matches: 5. CDR3 length equals 16 residues. Germline CDR1 MGHRA, CDR2 YSYEKL. The CDR3 sequence is CASSQGRGLNYNEQFF. DNA for the CDR3: TGCGCCAGCAGCCAAGGCAGGGGGCTTAACTACAATGAGCAGTTCTTC.

The chain joins TRBV4-1 to TRBJ2-7, with 9 bases that match TRBD2. After removal of 1 base from V and 3 bases from J, the junction contained 19 bases not matched to a gene. Germline V lookup: CDR1 MGHRA, CDR2 YSYEKL. The CDR3 runs 20 residues. CDR3 in amino acids: CASSQGDRLAEVGGLYEQYF. As DNA, the CDR3 is TGCGCCAGCAGCCAAGGGGACCGACTAGCGGAGGTGGGGGGTCTCTACGAGCAGTACTTC.

This sequence joins TRBV19 and TRBJ2-2; the match to TRBD1 covers 7 bases. V trimming: 7 bases; J trimming: 2 bases; junction bases outside the gene matches: 19. The CDR3 loop spans 19 amino acids. Germline V gene sequence: CDR1 LNHDA, CDR2 SQIVND (reference sequence). CDR3 sequence reads: CASTDTGRWTGGNTGELFF. In DNA, the CDR3 is TGTGCCAGTACCGACACCGGACGGTGGACAGGAGGCAACACCGGGGAGCTGTTTTTT.

This clone has only one observation. The chain uses TRBV4-1 and TRBJ2-3; TRBD1 matches 7 bases. The CDR3 runs to 18 residues. The ends lost 2 bases at V and 2 bases at J; junction bases unmatched: 13. Germline loops: CDR1 MGHRA, CDR2 YSYEKL. The CDR3 reads CASSQRSPGGESTDTQYF. Written as DNA, the CDR3 is TGCGCCAGCAGCCAAAGATCCCCAGGGGGTGAGTCCACAGATACGCAGTATTTT.

This clone has just one count. V gene TRBV29-1 combines with J gene TRBJ2-3; 11 positions match TRBD1. The CDR3 has 13 amino acids. Unmatched junction bases numbered 4, after V lost 5 bases and J lost 6 bases. Germline V gene lookup returns CDR1 SQVTM and CDR2 ANQGSEA. The CDR3 DNA is TGCAGCGTTTCGGACAGGGGGCCTGATACGCAGTATTTT. As protein: CSVSDRGPDTQYF.

The chain is built from TRBV10-3 and TRBJ1-5; perhaps TRBD1 as D (6 bases). Germline V CDR1 and CDR2: ENHRY, SYGVKD. The germline V and J ends were trimmed by 8 bases and 1 base, with 9 bases remaining between them. There are 13 residues in the CDR3. The CDR3 DNA reads as TGTGCCATCGGGACAAGGAGCAATCAGCCCCAGCATTTT. Translated: CAIGTRSNQPQHF.

The gene calls are TRBV19 and TRBJ2-2; no clear D gene. The CDR3 has 14 amino acids. Trimming left V 0 bases short and J 3 bases short, with 5 bases between. Germline V gives CDR1 LNHDA, CDR2 SQIVND (reference sequence). The CDR3 is CASSIDVDTGELFF. In nucleotides, the CDR3 is TGTGCCAGTAGTATAGATGTAGACACCGGGGAGCTGTTTTTT. The variable domain in full, with the rest retrieved from reference TRBV19 and TRBJ2-2, is DGGITQSPKYLFRKEGQNVTLSCEQNLNHDAMYWYRQDPGQGLRLIYYSQIVNDFQKGDIAEGYSVSREKKESFPLTVTSAQKNPTAFYLCASSIDVDTGELFFGEGSRLTVL.

The V call is TRBV7-9, the J call TRBJ2-7; D not certain. The germline CDR1 and CDR2 sequences are SEHNR and FQNEAQ (reference sequence). The CDR3 covers 13 residues. The germline V and J ends were trimmed by 7 bases and 1 base, with 11 bases remaining between them. CDR3 nucleotides: TGTGCCAGCACCCCCCCTAGATCCTACGAGCAGTACTTC. Translating it yields CASTPPRSYEQYF.

This rearrangement joins TRBV27 to TRBJ2-5; 7 nucleotides match TRBD2. CDR3 length: 18 amino acids. With V trimmed by 5 bases and J by 1 base, 16 bases remained unmatched. CDR1 and CDR2 (germline): MNHEY, SMNVEV (reference sequence). The CDR3 nucleotides read TGTGCCAGCAGTAAGACCGGACGACTAGCAGCATTCCAAGAGACCCAGTACTTC. This encodes CASSKTGRLAAFQETQYF.

The chain employs TRBV7-8 and TRBJ2-7; D perhaps matches TRBD1 (6 bases). Trimming took 5 bases from V and 4 from J, leaving 12 bases between them. In germline, CDR1 is SGHVS, CDR2 FQNEAQ. CDR3 length: 13 residues. CDR3 protein: CASSLGQRYEQYF. The CDR3 DNA follows: TGTGCCAGCAGCCTGGGACAACGTTACGAGCAGTACTTC.

The chain couples TRBV9 to TRBJ2-3, with 16 bases aligning to TRBD2. Germline V gives CDR1 SGDLS, CDR2 YYNGEE. V lost 4 bases and J lost 6; bases outside the gene matches: 8. CDR3 size: 17 residues. CDR3 amino acids: CASSPGTSGGASDTQYF. In nucleotides, the CDR3 is TGTGCCAGCAGCCCTGGGACTAGCGGGGGGGCCTCGGATACGCAGTATTTT.

The rearrangement links TRBV19 to TRBJ2-1; D perhaps matches TRBD1 (5 bases). The length of the CDR3 is 15 residues. V was clipped by 5 bases and J by 3 bases, with 14 bases between them. Germline V gene lookup returns CDR1 LNHDA and CDR2 SQIVND (reference sequence). This CDR3 reads CASSFQGRVYNEQFF. The CDR3, as DNA: TGTGCCAGTAGTTTCCAGGGAAGAGTCTACAATGAGCAGTTCTTC. Drawing the rest from reference TRBV19 and TRBJ2-1, the complete variable domain is DGGITQSPKYLFRKEGQNVTLSCEQNLNHDAMYWYRQDPGQGLRLIYYSQIVNDFQKGDIAEGYSVSREKKESFPLTVTSAQKNPTAFYLCASSFQGRVYNEQFFGPGTRLTVL.

The CDR3 is CASKLSGDYGYTF. CDR3 nucleotides: TGTGCCAGTAAATTGTCAGGGGACTATGGCTACACCTTC. The chain employs TRBV6-5 and TRBJ1-2; TRBD1 might be the D (6 bases). Germline-derived CDR1 and CDR2 are MNHEY and SVGAGI. The CDR3 length is 13 residues. V was cut by 9 bases and J by 3 bases, with 14 bases left in between.

The rearrangement links TRBV9 to TRBJ1-3, with D unresolved. Looked up from germline, CDR1 is SGDLS and CDR2 is YYNGEE. V shed 6 bases and J shed 4 bases, with 5 bases lying between them. CDR3 size: 11 residues. As DNA, the CDR3 is TGTGCCAGCACCTTGGGAAACACCATATATTTT. This encodes CASTLGNTIYF.

The chain is built from TRBV29-1 and TRBJ2-7, with 7 bases lining up with TRBD2. V trimming: 5 bases; J trimming: 0 bases; junction bases outside the gene matches: 4. Germline V gene data show CDR1 as SQVTM and CDR2 as ANQGSEA. The CDR3 has 13 amino acids. The CDR3 DNA is TGCAGCGTTTATACTAGCGTCTCCTACGAGCAGTACTTC. Protein: CSVYTSVSYEQYF.

V is TRBV7-8 and J is TRBJ1-2; 7 bases map to TRBD1. J gave up 0 bases and V 4 bases, and 11 bases lay outside the gene matches. This CDR3 contains 17 residues. In germline, CDR1 is SGHVS, CDR2 FQNEAQ. CDR3: CASSSFPRDRANYGYTF. CDR3 bases: TGTGCCAGCAGCTCTTTCCCTCGGGACAGAGCTAACTATGGCTACACCTTC.

V gene TRBV5-4 combines with J gene TRBJ2-7, with D uncertain. Germline CDR1 and CDR2: SGHNT and YYREEE (reference sequence). The CDR3 has 11 residues. V shed 3 bases and J shed 4 bases, with 5 bases lying between them. Written as DNA, the CDR3 is TGTGCCAGCAGCTCCTCGTACGAGCAGTACTTC. It encodes CASSSSYEQYF.

The chain uses TRBV21-1 and TRBJ1-6. TRBV21-1 is marked as a pseudogene. CDR3 length equals 16 residues. The CDR3 is CASRRSGGKGNSPLHF. CDR3 DNA sequence: TGTGCCAGCAGGCGGAGTGGGGGGAAGGGTAATTCACCCCTCCACTTT.

This chain connects TRBV19 to TRBJ2-5; D might be TRBD1 (6 bases). Trimming took 4 bases from V and 5 from J, leaving 14 bases between them. CDR3 size: 14 residues. Germline V gene data show CDR1 as LNHDA and CDR2 as SQIVND (reference sequence). The CDR3 nucleotides are TGTGCCAGTAGTACAGGGGCCTTGGGGGAGACCCAGTACTTC. This codes for CASSTGALGETQYF.